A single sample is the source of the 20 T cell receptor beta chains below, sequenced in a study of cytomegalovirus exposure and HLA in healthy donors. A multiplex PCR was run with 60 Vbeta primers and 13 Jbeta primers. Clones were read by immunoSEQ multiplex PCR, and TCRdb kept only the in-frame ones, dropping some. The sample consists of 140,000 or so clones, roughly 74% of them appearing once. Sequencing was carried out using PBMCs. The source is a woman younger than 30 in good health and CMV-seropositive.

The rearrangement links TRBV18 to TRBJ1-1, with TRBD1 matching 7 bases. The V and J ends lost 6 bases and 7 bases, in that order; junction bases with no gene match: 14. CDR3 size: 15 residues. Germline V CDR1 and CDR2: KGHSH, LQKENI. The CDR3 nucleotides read TGTGCCAGCTCGACCACGCGGGACAGTATACATGAAGCTTTCTTT. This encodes CASSTTRDSIHEAFF.

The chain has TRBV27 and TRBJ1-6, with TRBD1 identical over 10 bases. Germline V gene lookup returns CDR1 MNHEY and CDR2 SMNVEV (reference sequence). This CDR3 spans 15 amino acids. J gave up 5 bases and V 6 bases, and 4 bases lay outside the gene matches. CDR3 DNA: TGTGCCAGCAGGAGACAGGGGGCGGATAATTCACCCCTCCACTTT. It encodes CASRRQGADNSPLHF.

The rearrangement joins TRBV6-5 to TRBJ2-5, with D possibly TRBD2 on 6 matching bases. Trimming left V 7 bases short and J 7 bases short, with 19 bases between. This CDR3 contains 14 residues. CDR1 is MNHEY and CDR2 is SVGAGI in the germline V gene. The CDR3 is CASTNRAEGGTQYF. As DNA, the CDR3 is TGTGCCAGCACCAACCGAGCGGAGGGCGGGACCCAGTACTTC.

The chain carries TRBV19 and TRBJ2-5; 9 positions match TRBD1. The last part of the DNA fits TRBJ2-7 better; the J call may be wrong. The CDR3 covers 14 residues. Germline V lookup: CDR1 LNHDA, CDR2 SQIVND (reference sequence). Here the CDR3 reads CASSTGDRAYEQYF. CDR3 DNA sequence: TGTGCCAGTAGTACCGGGGACAGGGCCTACGAGCAGTACTTC.

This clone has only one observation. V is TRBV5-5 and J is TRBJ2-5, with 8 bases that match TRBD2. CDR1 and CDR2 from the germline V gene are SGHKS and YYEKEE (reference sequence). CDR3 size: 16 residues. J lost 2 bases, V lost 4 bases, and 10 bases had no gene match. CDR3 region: CASSLLPGGLQETQYF. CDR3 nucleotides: TGTGCCAGCAGCCTCCTCCCGGGGGGGTTACAAGAGACCCAGTACTTC. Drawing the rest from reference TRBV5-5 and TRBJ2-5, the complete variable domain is DAGVTQSPTHLIKTRGQQVTLRCSPISGHKSVSWYQQVLGQGPQFIFQYYEKEERGRGNFPDRFSARQFPNYSSELNVNALLLGDSALYLCASSLLPGGLQETQYFGPGTRLLVL.

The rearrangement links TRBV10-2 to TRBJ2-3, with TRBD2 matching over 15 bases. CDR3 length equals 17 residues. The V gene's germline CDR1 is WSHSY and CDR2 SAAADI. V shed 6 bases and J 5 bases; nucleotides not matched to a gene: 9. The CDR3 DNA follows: TGCGCCAGCAGGAGGCCGGGACTAGCGGGGGGAATAGATACGCAGTATTTT. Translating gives CASRRPGLAGGIDTQYF.

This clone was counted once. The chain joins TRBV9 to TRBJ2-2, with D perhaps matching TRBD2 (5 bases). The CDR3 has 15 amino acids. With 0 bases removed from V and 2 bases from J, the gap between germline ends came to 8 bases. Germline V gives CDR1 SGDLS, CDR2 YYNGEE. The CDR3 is CASSVEGLNTGELFF. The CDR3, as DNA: TGTGCCAGCAGCGTAGAAGGACTCAACACCGGGGAGCTGTTTTTT.

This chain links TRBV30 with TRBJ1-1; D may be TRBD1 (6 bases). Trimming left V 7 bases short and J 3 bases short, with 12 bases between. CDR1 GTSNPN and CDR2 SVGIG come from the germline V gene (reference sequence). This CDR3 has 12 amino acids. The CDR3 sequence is CASKGDYTEAFF. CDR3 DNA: TGTGCCTCCAAGGGGGATTACACTGAAGCTTTCTTT.

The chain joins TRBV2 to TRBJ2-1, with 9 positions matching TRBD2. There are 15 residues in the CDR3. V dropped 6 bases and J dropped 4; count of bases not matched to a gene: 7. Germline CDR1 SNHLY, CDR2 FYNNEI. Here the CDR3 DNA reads TGTGCCAGCAGGGAGACTAGCGGTCGTTACAATGAGCAGTTCTTC. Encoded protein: CASRETSGRYNEQFF.

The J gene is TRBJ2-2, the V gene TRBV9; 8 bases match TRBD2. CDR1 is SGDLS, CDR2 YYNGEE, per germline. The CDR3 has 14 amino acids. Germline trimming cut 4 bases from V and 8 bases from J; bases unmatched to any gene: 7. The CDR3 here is CASSSGGASGELFF. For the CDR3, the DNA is TGTGCCAGCAGCTCCGGGGGGGCTTCGGGGGAGCTGTTTTTT.

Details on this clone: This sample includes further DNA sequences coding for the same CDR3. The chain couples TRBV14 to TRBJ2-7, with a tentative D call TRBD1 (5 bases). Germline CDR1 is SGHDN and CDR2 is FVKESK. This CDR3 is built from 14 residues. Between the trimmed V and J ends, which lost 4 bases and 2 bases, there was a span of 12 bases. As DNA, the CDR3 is TGTGCCAGCAGCCTGGGGCAGGGCGCCTACGAGCAGTACTTC. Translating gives CASSLGQGAYEQYF.

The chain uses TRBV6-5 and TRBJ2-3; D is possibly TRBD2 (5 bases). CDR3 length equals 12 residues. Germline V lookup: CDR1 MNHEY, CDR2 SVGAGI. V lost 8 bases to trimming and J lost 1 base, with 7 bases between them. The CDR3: CASHGGTDTQYF. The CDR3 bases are TGTGCCAGCCACGGGGGCACAGATACGCAGTATTTT.

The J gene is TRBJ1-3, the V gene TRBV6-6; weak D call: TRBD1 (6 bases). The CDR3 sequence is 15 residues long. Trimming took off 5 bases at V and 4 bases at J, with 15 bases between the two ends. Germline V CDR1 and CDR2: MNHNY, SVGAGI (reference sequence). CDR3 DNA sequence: TGTGCCAGCAGTCAGCAGGGGCGTACCGGAAACACCATATATTTT. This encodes CASSQQGRTGNTIYF.

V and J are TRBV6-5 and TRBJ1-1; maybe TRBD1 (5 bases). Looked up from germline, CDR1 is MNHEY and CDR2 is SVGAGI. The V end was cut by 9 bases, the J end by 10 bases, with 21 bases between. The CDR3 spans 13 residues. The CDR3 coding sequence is TGTGCCAGTCGCAGGGAGGATAGGGCGAGAGCTTTCTTT. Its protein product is CASRREDRARAFF.

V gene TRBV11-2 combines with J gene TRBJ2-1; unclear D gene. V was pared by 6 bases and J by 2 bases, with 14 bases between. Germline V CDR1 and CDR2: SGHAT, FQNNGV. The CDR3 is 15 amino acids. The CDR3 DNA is TGTGCCAGCAGTTCCCTCGCGGTAACCTACAATGAGCAGTTCTTC. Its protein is CASSSLAVTYNEQFF.

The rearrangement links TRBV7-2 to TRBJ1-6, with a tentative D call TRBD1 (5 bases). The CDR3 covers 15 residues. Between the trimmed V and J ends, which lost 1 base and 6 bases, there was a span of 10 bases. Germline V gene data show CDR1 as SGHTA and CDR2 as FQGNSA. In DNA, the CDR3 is TGTGCCAGCAGCTTAGGCAGGGTTGGTAATTCACCCCTCCACTTT. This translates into CASSLGRVGNSPLHF.

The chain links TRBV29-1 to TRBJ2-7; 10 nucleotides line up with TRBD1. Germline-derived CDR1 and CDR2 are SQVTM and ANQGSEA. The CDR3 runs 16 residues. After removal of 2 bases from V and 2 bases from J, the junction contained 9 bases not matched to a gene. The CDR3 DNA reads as TGCAGCGTTGAACTCCGGGACAGGGGAAGGGCCTACGAGCAGTACTTC. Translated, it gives CSVELRDRGRAYEQYF.

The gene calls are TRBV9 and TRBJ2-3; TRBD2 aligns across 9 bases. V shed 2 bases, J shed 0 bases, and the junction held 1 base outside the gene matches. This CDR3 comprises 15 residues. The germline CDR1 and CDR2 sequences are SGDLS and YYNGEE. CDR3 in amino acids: CASSVTSGSTDTQYF. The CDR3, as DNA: TGTGCCAGCAGCGTGACTAGCGGCAGCACAGATACGCAGTATTTT.

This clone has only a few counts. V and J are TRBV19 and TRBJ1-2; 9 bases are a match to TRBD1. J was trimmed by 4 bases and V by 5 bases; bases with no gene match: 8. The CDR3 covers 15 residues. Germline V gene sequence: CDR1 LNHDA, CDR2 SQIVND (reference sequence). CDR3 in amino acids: CASSAPGQGVYGYTF. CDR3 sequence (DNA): TGTGCCAGTAGTGCCCCGGGACAGGGAGTCTATGGCTACACCTTC.

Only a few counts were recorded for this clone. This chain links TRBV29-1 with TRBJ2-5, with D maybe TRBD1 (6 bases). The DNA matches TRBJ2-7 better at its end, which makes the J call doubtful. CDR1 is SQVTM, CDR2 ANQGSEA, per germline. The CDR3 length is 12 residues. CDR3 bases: TGCAGCGCGGGGACAAGCACCTACGAGCAGTACTTC. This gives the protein CSAGTSTYEQYF.